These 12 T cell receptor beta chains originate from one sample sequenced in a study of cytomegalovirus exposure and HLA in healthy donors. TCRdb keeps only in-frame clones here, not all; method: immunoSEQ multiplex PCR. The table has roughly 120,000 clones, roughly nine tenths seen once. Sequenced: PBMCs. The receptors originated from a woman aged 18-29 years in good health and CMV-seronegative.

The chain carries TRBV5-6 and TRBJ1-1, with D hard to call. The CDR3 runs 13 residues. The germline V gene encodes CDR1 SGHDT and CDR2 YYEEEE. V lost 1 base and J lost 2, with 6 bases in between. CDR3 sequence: CASSLTVNTEAFF. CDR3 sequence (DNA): TGTGCCAGCAGCTTGACGGTAAACACTGAAGCTTTCTTT.

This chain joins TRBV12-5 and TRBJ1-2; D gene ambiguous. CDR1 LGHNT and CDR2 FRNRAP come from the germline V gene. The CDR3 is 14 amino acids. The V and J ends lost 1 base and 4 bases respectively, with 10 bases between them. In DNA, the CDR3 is TGTGCTAGTGGTTTGGCGGGGTCCGGCTATGGCTACACCTTC. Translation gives CASGLAGSGYGYTF.

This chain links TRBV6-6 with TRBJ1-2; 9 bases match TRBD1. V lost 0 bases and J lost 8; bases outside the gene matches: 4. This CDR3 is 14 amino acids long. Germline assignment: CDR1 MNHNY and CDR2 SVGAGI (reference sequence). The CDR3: CASSYSTGGQGYTF. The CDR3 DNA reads TGTGCCAGCAGTTACTCAACAGGGGGCCAGGGCTACACCTTC.

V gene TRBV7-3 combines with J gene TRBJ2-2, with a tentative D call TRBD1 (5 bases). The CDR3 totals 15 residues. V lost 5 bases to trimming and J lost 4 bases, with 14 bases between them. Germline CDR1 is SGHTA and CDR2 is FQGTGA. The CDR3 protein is CASSPVRGGTGELFF. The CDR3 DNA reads TGTGCCAGCAGCCCCGTTAGGGGCGGCACCGGGGAGCTGTTTTTT.

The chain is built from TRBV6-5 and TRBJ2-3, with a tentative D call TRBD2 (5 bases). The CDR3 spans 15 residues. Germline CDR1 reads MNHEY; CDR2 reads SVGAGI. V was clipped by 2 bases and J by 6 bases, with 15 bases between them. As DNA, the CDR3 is TGTGCCAGCAGTTACGTCGGACCGGGCGGGGATACGCAGTATTTT. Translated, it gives CASSYVGPGGDTQYF.

For the CDR3, the DNA is TGTGCCACCAGCACCCGACAGGGGCGGGGGTTGAACTATGGCTACACCTTC. Translated: CATSTRQGRGLNYGYTF. The V gene is TRBV15, the J gene TRBJ1-2; 8 bases map to TRBD1. Germline values: CDR1 LNHNV, CDR2 YYDKDF (reference sequence). CDR3 length equals 17 residues. The V and J ends lost 4 bases and 2 bases, in that order; junction bases with no gene match: 12.

The CDR3 sequence: CASRTGRTEAFF. CDR3 in DNA: TGTGCCAGCAGAACAGGGAGAACTGAAGCTTTCTTT. The chain uses TRBV7-6 and TRBJ1-1; a possible D gene is TRBD1 (6 bases). The germline CDR1 and CDR2 sequences are SGHVS and FNYEAQ. CDR3 size: 12 residues. The V and J ends lost 6 bases and 5 bases respectively, with 10 bases between them. Based on the CDR3 plus reference TRBV7-6 and TRBJ1-1, the full variable domain is GAGVSQSPRYKVTKRGQDVALRCDPISGHVSLYWYRQALGQGPEFLTYFNYEAQQDKSGLPNDRFSAERPEGSISTLTIQRTEQRDSAMYRCASRTGRTEAFFGQGTRLTVV.

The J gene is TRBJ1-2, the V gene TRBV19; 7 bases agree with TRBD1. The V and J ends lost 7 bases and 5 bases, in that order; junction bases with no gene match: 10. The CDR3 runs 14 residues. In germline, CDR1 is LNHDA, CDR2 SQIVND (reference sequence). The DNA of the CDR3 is TGTGCCAGTACCCCTAGCGGGACAGCATATGGCTACACCTTC. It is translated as CASTPSGTAYGYTF.

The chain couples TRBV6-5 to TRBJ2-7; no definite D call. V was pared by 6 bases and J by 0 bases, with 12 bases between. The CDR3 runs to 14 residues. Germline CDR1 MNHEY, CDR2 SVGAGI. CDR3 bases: TGTGCCAGCAGACCTTTGATGAGCTCCTACGAGCAGTACTTC. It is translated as CASRPLMSSYEQYF.

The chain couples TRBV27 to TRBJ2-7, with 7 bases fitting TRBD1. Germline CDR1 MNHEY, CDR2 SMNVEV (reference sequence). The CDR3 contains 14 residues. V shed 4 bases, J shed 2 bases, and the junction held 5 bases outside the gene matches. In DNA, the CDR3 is TGTGCCAGCAGTTACAGGGGCCAAACCTACGAGCAGTACTTC. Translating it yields CASSYRGQTYEQYF.

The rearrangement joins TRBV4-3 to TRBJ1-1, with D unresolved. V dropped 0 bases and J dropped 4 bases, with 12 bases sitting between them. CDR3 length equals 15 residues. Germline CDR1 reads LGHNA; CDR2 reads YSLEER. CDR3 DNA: TGCGCCAGCAGCCAAGAGTGGAGGGCGGGCACTGAAGCTTTCTTT. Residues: CASSQEWRAGTEAFF.

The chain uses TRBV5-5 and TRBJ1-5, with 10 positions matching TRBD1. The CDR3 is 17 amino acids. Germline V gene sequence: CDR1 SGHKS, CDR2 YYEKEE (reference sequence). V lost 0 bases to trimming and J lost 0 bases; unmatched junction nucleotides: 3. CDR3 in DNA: TGTGCCAGCAGCTTGGTAGGGACAGGGGATAGCAATCAGCCCCAGCATTTT. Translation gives CASSLVGTGDSNQPQHF. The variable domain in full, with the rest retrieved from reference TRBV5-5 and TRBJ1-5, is DAGVTQSPTHLIKTRGQQVTLRCSPISGHKSVSWYQQVLGQGPQFIFQYYEKEERGRGNFPDRFSARQFPNYSSELNVNALLLGDSALYLCASSLVGTGDSNQPQHFGDGTRLSIL.